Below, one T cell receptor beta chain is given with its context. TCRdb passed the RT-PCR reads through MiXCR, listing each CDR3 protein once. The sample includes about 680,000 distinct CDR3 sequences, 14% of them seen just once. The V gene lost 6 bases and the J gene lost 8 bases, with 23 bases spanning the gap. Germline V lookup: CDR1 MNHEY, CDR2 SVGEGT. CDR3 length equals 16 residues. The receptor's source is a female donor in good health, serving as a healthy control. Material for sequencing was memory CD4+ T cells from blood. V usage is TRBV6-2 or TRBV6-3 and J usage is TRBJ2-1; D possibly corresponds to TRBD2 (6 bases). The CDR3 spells CASSPFSGFGGDEQFF. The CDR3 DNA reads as TGTGCCAGCAGCCCATTTAGCGGTTTTGGTGGCGATGAGCAGTTCTTC.